This T cell receptor beta chain was retrieved from a study of T-cell memory formation after mild COVID-19. Using its own MiXCR run on the 5' RACE reads, TCRdb lists one record per CDR3 protein. The sample lists some 350,000 distinct CDR3 sequences, over 10% occurring once. Germline CDR1 reads SGHRS; CDR2 reads YFSETQ. With 7 bases clipped from V and 8 bases from J, the junction kept 10 bases outside the gene matches. This CDR3 has 14 residues. Sequencing was carried out using PBMCs or a T cell subset sorted from them (not recorded which). This chain links TRBV5-1 with TRBJ2-1, with 9 positions matching TRBD1. This receptor was taken from a man aged 18 to 30 who had mild COVID-19 (a few samples of this study predate the infection). Cell type and time point are not known. As DNA, the CDR3 is TGCGCCAGCGGGCGAGGACAGGGGTGGGATGAGCAGTTCTTC. Its translation: CASGRGQGWDEQFF.